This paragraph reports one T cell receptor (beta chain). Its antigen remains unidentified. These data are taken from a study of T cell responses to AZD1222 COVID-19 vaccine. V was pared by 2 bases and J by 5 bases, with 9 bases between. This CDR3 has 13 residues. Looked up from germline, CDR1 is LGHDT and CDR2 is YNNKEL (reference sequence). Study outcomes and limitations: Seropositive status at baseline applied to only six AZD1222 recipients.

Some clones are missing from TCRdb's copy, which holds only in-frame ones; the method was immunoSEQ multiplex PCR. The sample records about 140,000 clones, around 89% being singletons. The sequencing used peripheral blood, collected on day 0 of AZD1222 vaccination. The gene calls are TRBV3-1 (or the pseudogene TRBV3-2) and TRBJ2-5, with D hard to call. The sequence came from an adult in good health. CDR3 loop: CASSQRTAETQYF. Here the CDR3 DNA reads TGTGCCAGCAGCCAAAGAACCGCGGAGACCCAGTACTTC.